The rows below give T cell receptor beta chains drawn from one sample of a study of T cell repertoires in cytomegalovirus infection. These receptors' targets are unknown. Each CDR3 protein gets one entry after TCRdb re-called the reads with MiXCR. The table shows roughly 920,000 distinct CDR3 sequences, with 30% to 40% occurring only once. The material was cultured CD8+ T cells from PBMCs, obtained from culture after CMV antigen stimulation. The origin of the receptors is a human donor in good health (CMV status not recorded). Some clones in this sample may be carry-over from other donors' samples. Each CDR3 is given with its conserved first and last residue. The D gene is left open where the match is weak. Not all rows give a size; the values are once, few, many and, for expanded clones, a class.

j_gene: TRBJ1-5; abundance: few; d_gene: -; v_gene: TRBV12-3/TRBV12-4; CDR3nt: TGTGCCAGCAGCTCATCTACGGGCAATCAGCCCCAGCATTTT; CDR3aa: CASSSSTGNQPQHF
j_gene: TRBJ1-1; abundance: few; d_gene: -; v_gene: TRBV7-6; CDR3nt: TGTGCCAGCAGTCCGGACATAGGCACTGAAGCTTTCTTT; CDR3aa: CASSPDIGTEAFF
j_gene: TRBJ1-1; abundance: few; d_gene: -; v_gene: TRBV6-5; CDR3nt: TGTGCCAGCAGTACCGGGCGTGTGAACACTGAAGCTTTCTTT; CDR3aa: CASSTGRVNTEAFF
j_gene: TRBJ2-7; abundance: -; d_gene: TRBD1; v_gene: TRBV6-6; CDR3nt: TGTGCCAGCAGTTATGTGGTACAGGGGTACAACGAGCAGTACTTC; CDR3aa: CASSYVVQGYNEQYF
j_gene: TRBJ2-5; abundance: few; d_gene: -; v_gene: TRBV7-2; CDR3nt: TGTGCCAGCAGCTTAGAGGGGGGGGCAAGGCCCCAGTACTTC; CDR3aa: CASSLEGGARPQYF
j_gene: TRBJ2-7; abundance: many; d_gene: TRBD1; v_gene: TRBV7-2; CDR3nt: TGTGCCAGCACTCCTCGGGACAGGGAACCGTACGAGCAGTACTTC; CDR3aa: CASTPRDREPYEQYF
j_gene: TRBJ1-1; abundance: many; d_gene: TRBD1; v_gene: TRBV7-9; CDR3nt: TGTGCCAGCAGCTTAGGGAACAGGGGGCCTCTGAACACTGAAGCTTTCTTT; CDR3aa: CASSLGNRGPLNTEAFF
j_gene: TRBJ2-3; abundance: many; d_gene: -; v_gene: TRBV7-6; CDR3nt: TGTGCCAGCAGCTCAGGAGTTACGCAGTATTTT; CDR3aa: CASSSGVTQYF
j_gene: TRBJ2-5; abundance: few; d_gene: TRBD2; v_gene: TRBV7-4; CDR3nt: TGTGCCAGCAGCCCTATCTCCGGGACTAGCGGGGCGCAAGAGACCCAGTACTTC; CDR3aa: CASSPISGTSGAQETQYF
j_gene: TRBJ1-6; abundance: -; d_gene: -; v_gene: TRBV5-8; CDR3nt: TGTGCCAGCAGACGCCTCGAGAGCTCCTATAATTCACCCCTCCACTTT; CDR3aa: CASRRLESSYNSPLHF
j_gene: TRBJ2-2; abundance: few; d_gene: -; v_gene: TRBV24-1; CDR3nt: TGTGCCACCAGTGATTTATACACCGGGGAGCTGTTTTTT; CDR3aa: CATSDLYTGELFF
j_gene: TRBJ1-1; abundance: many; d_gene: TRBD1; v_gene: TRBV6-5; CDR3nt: TGTGCCAGCAGGCCGGGACAGACCACTGAAGCTTTCTTT; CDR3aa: CASRPGQTTEAFF
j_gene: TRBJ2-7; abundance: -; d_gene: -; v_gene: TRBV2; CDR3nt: TGTGCCAGCACCCTGAATATGGCCTACGAGCAGTACTTC; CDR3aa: CASTLNMAYEQYF
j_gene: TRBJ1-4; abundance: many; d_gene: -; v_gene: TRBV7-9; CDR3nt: TGTGCCAGCAGCTTGAGGAGGACAGTAAATAATGAAAAACTGTTTTTT; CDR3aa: CASSLRRTVNNEKLFF
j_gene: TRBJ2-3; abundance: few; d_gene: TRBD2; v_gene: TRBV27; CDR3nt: TGTGCCAGCAGTCCCCGACTAGCGAGGACAGATACGCAGTATTTT; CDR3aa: CASSPRLARTDTQYF
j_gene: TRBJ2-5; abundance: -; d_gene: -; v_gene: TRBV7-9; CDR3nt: TGTGCCAGCAGCGACACCCTTTCGGCGGGGGCCCACAGGACCCAGTACTTC; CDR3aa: CASSDTLSAGAHRTQYF
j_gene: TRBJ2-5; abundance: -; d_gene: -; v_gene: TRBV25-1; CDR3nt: TGTGCCAGCAGCGAATCGGGGACGGTACAAGAGACCCAGTACTTC; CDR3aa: CASSESGTVQETQYF
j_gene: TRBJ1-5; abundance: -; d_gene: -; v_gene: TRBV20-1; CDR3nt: TGCAGTGCTCCAATGGGCAGGGGAAATCAGCCCCAGCATTTT; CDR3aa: CSAPMGRGNQPQHF
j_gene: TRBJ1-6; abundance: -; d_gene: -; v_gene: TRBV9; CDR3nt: TGTGCCAGCAGCGTAGGAACAGGCCGGGATTCACCCCTCCACTTT; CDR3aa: CASSVGTGRDSPLHF
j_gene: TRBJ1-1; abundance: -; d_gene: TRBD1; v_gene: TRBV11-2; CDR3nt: TGTGCCAGCAGCTCGCCAGGGACAGGGTTAAACACTGAAGCTTTCTTT; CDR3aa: CASSSPGTGLNTEAFF
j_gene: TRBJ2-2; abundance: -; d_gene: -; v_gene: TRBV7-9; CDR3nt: TGTGCCAGCAGCTCCATGGAAATGAATGGGTACACCGGGGAGCTGTTTTTT; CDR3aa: CASSSMEMNGYTGELFF
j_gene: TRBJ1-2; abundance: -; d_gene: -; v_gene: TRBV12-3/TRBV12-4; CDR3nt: TGTGCCAGCAGCCCGCGACGGATTAACTATGGCTACACCTTC; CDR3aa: CASSPRRINYGYTF
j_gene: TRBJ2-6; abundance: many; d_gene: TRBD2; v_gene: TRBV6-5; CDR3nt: TGTGCCAGCAGTCCCCTGGCGGGGGGATGGTCTGGGGCCAACGTCCTGACTTTC; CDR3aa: CASSPLAGGWSGANVLTF
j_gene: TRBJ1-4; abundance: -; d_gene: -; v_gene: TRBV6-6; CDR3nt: TGTGCCAGCAGCCCCGACCGATTAAATGAAAAACTGTTTTTT; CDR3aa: CASSPDRLNEKLFF
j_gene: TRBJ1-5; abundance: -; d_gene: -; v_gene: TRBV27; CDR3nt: TGTGCCAGCAGTTTATCGTTCACAGGCAATCAGCCCCAGCATTTT; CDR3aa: CASSLSFTGNQPQHF
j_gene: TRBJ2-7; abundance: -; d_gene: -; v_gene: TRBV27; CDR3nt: TGTGCCAGCAGTTTGAGGTCAGCCTCCTCCTACGAGCAGTACTTC; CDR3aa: CASSLRSASSYEQYF
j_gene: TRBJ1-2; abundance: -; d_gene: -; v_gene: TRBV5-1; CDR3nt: TGCGCCAGCTGGGTCGGGGATGGCTACACCTTC; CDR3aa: CASWVGDGYTF
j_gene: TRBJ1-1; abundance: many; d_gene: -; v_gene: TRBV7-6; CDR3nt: TGTGCCAGCAGCCCTACGTACGGGGTTGAAGCTTTCTTT; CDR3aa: CASSPTYGVEAFF
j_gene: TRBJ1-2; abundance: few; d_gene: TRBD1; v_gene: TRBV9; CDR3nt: TGTGCCAGCAGAACTTTGGACAGGGGCCCCTATGGCTACACCTTC; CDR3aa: CASRTLDRGPYGYTF
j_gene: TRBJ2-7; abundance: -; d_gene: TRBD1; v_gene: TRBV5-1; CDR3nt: TGCGCCAGCAGCTCCATCGGGCCGACAGGGAGCTCCTACGAGCAGTACTTC; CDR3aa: CASSSIGPTGSSYEQYF
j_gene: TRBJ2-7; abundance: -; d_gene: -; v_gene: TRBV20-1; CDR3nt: TGCAGTGCCCAGACCCAGAGTTCCTACGAGCAGTACTTC; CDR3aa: CSAQTQSSYEQYF
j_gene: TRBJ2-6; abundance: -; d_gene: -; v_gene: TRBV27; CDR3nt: TGTGCCACCTGCCCCTTCGTAGGGGGTGGGGCCAACGTCCTGACTTTC; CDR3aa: CATCPFVGGGANVLTF
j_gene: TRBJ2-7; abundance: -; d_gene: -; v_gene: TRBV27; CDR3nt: TGTGCCAGCAGTTTATCAGCTAGCTCCGAGCAGTACTTC; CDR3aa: CASSLSASSEQYF
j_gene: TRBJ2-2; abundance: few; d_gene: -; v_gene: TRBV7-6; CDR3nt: TGTGCCAGCAGCTTAGCGGAGAGCGGGCCCTCCCCCGGGGAGCTGTTTTTT; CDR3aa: CASSLAESGPSPGELFF
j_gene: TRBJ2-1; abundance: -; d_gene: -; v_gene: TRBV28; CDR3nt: TGTGCCAGCAGTTTAATAGGTTTGGGGGTCTACAATGAGCAGTTCTTC; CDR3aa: CASSLIGLGVYNEQFF
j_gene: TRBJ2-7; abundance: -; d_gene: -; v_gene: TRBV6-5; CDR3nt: TGTGCCAGCAGGGTTAGCAGTTTAAGCTCCTACGAGCAGTACTTC; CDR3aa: CASRVSSLSSYEQYF
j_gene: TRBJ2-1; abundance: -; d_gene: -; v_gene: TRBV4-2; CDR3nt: TGTGCCAGCAGCCAAGAATCGTTAGGAGGGGGAGGTGAGCAGTTCTTC; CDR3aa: CASSQESLGGGGEQFF
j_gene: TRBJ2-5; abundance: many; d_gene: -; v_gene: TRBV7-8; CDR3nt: TGTGCCAGCAGCCCTAAAGCCCCCGGGACCATAAAAAGGGAGACCCAGTACTTC; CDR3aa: CASSPKAPGTIKRETQYF
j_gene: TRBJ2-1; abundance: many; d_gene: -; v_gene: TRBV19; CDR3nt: TGTGCCAGTAGTGTAGGGAGCTCCTACAATGAGCAGTTCTTC; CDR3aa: CASSVGSSYNEQFF
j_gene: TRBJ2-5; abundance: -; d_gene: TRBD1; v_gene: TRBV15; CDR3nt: TGTGCCACTTCGGGACAGGATAGAGGAGAGACCCAGTACTTC; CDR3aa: CATSGQDRGETQYF
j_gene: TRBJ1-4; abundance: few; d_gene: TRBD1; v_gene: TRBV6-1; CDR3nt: TGTGCCAGCAGTGAAGGAGAAGGACAGGGACGAGAAAAACTGTTTTTT; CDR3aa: CASSEGEGQGREKLFF
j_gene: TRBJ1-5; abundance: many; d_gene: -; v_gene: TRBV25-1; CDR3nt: TGTGCCAGCAGCTGGGGGGGGAATCAGCCCCAGCATTTT; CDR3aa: CASSWGGNQPQHF
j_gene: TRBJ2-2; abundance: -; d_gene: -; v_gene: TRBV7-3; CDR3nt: TGTGCCAGCAGCTCCGTCCCGGGACTCTCTGGGGAGCTGTTTTTT; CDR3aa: CASSSVPGLSGELFF
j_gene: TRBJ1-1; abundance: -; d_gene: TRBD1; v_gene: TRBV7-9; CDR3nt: TGTGCCAGCAGCTTAGCTCAGGGGGACAGGAGAAACACTGAAGCTTTCTTT; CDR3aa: CASSLAQGDRRNTEAFF
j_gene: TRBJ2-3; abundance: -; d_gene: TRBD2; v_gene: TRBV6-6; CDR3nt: TGTGCCAGCAGTTACTCAAGAACTAGCGGGGGCGACACAGATACGCAGTATTTT; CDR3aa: CASSYSRTSGGDTDTQYF
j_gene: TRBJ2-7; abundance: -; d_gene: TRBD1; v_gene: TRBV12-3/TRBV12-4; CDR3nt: TGTGCCAGCACAACAAGACAGGGGCCCCCGGGGGAGCAGTACTTC; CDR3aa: CASTTRQGPPGEQYF
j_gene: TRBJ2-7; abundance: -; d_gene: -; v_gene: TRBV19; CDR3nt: TGTGCCAGTAGTATAGCCCTAGCCCGGTCCTACGAGCAGTACTTC; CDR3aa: CASSIALARSYEQYF
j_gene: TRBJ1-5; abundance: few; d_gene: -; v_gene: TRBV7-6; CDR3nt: TGTGCCAGCAGCTTAGCGGGTGAGCAGCCCCAGCATTTT; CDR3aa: CASSLAGEQPQHF
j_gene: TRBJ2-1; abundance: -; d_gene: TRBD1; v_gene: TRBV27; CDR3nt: TGTGCCAACAAAACCGGGACAGGGCCTAACAATGAGCAGTTCTTC; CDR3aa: CANKTGTGPNNEQFF
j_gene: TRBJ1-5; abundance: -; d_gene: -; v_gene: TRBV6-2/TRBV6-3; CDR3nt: TGTGCCAGCAGGCCTTGGGGTCAGCCCCAGCATTTT; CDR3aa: CASRPWGQPQHF
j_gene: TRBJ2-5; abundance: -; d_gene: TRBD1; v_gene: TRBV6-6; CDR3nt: TGTGCCAGCAGTTCCGGGACAGCCCAAGAGACCCAGTACTTC; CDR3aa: CASSSGTAQETQYF